This record looks at one TCR beta chain sequence and its context. The target antigen is unknown. This sample stems from a study of T cells in Graves' hyperthyroidism and ophthalmopathy. V trimming: 11 bases; J trimming: 3 bases; junction bases outside the gene matches: 6. Germline assignment: CDR1 ENHRY and CDR2 SYGVKD. This CDR3 has 13 amino acids. Findings and caveats of the study: Most thyroid clonotypes expanded above 0.001 appeared in blood too.

Researchers amplified the TCR beta CDR3 regions from RNA transcripts. Using the HTBI primer set, a first-round RT-PCR was run on the TCR CDR3. MiXCR, applied by TCRdb to the multiplex PCR reads, yields one record per CDR3 protein. The sample has under 400,000 distinct CDR3 sequences; around 18% are singletons. The source is a woman aged 40 to 55 with Graves' ophthalmopathy. Sequencing was carried out using blood. This chain uses TRBV10-3 with TRBJ1-2; 10 bases agree with TRBD1. The CDR3 DNA follows: TGTGCCTCCACCGGGACAGGGGACTATGGCTACACCTTC. Translation: CASTGTGDYGYTF.